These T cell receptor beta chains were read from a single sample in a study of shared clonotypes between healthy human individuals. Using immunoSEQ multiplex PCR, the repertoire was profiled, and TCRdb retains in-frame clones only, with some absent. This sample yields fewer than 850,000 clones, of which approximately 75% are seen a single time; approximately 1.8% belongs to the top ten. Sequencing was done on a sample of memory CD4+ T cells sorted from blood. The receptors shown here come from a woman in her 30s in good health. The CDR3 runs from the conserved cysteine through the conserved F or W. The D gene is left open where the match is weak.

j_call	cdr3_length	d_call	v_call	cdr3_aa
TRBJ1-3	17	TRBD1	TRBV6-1	CAISASSGTGPGNTIYF
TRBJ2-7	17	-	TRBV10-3	CATSDRAARQAGDAQYF
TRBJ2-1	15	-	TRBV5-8	CASSLDYITGDEQFF
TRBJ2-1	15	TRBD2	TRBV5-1	CASSSGRAGYNEQFF
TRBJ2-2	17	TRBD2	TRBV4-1	CASSQDTSGRAAGELFF
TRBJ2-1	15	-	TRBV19	CASSIDWASVGEQFF
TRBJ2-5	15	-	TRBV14	CASSPPGFRQETQYF
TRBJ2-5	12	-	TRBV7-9	CASSYEIRTQYF
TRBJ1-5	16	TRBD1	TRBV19	CASQERPGQGNQPQHF
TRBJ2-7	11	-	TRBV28	CASSLRREQYF
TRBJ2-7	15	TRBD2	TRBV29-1	CSIQGLAGDNYEQYF
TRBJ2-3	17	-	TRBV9	CASSVEKGWVSTDTQYF
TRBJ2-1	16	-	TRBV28	CASSQVFQRSINEQFF
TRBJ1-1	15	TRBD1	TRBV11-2	CASSSGTGWNTEAFF